The clone carrying this T cell receptor (beta chain) appeared once. The data derive from a study of shared clonotypes between healthy human individuals. Some clones are missing from TCRdb's copy, which holds only in-frame ones; the method was immunoSEQ multiplex PCR. The sample shows around 700,000 clones, 72% of them seen only once. The V gene end was trimmed by 3 bases and the J gene end by 7 bases; junction bases not matched to a gene: 2. Germline V gene sequence: CDR1 KGHSH, CDR2 LQKENI. The CDR3 extends over 12 amino acids. The sequence came from a woman aged 25 to 45 in good health. Sequencing used memory CD4+ T cells sorted from blood. Subset specified: CD45RA-negative fraction. The chain has TRBV18 and TRBJ1-1; 7 bases are a match to TRBD1. CDR3 sequence reads: CASSPGTDEAFF. CDR3 DNA: TGTGCCAGCTCACCCGGGACAGATGAAGCTTTCTTT.